The 24 T cell receptor beta chains below come from one sample, sequenced in a study of blood T cell repertoires in COVID-19. Sequencing was performed with immunoSEQ multiplex PCR; in TCRdb, only in-frame clones are kept and a portion is missing. The sample carries under 300,000 clones, over 75% recorded once. The sequencing input was peripheral blood. The receptor set was obtained from a woman between 35 and 50 years old who had recovered from COVID-19.

This chain connects TRBV5-1 to TRBJ2-2; 11 bases align to TRBD1. Looked up from germline, CDR1 is SGHRS and CDR2 is YFSETQ. The CDR3 loop spans 14 amino acids. Trimming at V came to 4 bases and at J to 7 bases, leaving 3 bases not matched to a gene. The CDR3 nucleotides are TGCGCCAGCAGCGAGGGACAGGGGGGCGGGGAGCTGTTTTTT. Translated: CASSEGQGGGELFF.

In its sample, this clone was seen once. Other DNA sequences in this sample translate to the same CDR3. CDR3 residues: CASSSGTSTDTQYF. DNA of the CDR3: TGTGCCAGCAGCTCCGGGACTAGCACAGATACGCAGTATTTT. J is TRBJ2-3 and V is TRBV7-3, with D maybe TRBD2 (6 bases). The length of the CDR3 is 14 residues. Trimming removed 4 bases from V and 0 bases from J, with 8 bases in between. Germline assignment: CDR1 SGHTA and CDR2 FQGTGA.

This clone was recorded only once. This rearrangement joins TRBV18 to TRBJ1-5; 8 bases are a match to TRBD1. The CDR3 has 15 residues. V dropped 6 bases and J dropped 7; count of bases not matched to a gene: 11. Germline assignment: CDR1 KGHSH and CDR2 LQKENI. In DNA form, the CDR3 reads TGTGCCAGCTCGGTACAGGGGGGTCCCGGCCAGCCCCAGCATTTT. Its protein product is CASSVQGGPGQPQHF.

This clone is a singleton in its sample. This chain links TRBV5-4 with TRBJ2-7; D remains ambiguous. Trimming pared 2 bases from V and 1 base from J, leaving 7 bases between. The CDR3 totals 13 residues. Germline V gene lookup returns CDR1 SGHNT and CDR2 YYREEE (reference sequence). The CDR3 bases are TGTGCCAGCAGCTTAGCAGGTTCCTACGAGCAGTACTTC. Translating gives CASSLAGSYEQYF.

The chain couples TRBV16 to TRBJ1-2, with D possibly being TRBD1 (6 bases). The germline CDR1 and CDR2 sequences are KGHSY and FQNENV. This CDR3 region has 13 residues. Trimming cost V 5 bases and J 8 bases, with 15 bases left between them. The CDR3, as DNA: TGTGCCAGCAGCGAGCAGGGGCCGGTGGGCTACACCTTC. Protein product: CASSEQGPVGYTF.

As regards this clone: Other DNA sequences in the sample encode the same CDR3. The chain employs TRBV18 and TRBJ1-2; 11 nucleotides line up with TRBD1. The germline V gene has CDR1 KGHSH and CDR2 LQKENI. V was pared by 2 bases and J by 5 bases, with 1 base of the junction left unmatched. The CDR3 runs to 14 residues. The CDR3 protein is CASSPGTGGYGYTF. The CDR3, as DNA: TGTGCCAGCTCACCAGGGACAGGGGGATATGGCTACACCTTC.

DNA of the CDR3: TGTGCCAGCAGCGTAGGATCGACGGGGGGAAACACCATATATTTT. This codes for CASSVGSTGGNTIYF. The rearrangement links TRBV9 to TRBJ1-3, with D unresolved. V gave up 0 bases and J gave up 4 bases, with 11 bases separating them. The V gene's germline CDR1 is SGDLS and CDR2 YYNGEE. The CDR3 sequence is 15 residues long.

This clone was seen many times. The chain is built from TRBV20-1 and TRBJ1-6, with D possibly being TRBD1 (6 bases). V shed 3 bases and J shed 10 bases, with 19 bases lying between them. The CDR3 length is 15 residues. CDR1 and CDR2 (germline): DFQATT, SNEGSKA (reference sequence). This chain's CDR3 is CSASSAGTGSSPLHF. CDR3 in DNA: TGCAGTGCTAGTTCGGCGGGTACAGGGAGCTCACCCCTCCACTTT.

The CDR3 reads CASSPGANEKLFF. CDR3 DNA sequence: TGTGCCAGCTCCCCCGGAGCTAATGAAAAACTGTTTTTT. The chain employs TRBV18 and TRBJ1-4; D is uncertain. Germline loops: CDR1 KGHSH, CDR2 LQKENI. The CDR3 covers 13 residues. Deletions cut 6 bases from V and 3 bases from J, with 8 bases between.

This clone was detected a few times. The chain recombines TRBV7-6 with TRBJ1-2; TRBD1 aligns across 7 bases. The germline V gene has CDR1 SGHVS and CDR2 FNYEAQ. V lost 4 bases to trimming and J lost 2 bases; unmatched junction nucleotides: 13. This CDR3 has 17 residues. The CDR3 protein is CASSSLLGPDRNYGYTF. DNA for the CDR3: TGTGCCAGCAGCTCCCTACTTGGGCCGGACAGGAACTATGGCTACACCTTC.

This clone is a singleton in its sample. J is TRBJ1-2 and V is TRBV6-1, with 10 bases identical to TRBD1. V was clipped by 2 bases and J by 6 bases; unmatched bases: 6. The CDR3 runs 15 residues. The germline V gene has CDR1 MNHNS and CDR2 SASEGT. CDR3 DNA: TGTGCCAGCAGTGAACCCGGGACAGGGGATAATGGCTACACCTTC. It translates to CASSEPGTGDNGYTF.

The genes are TRBV18 and TRBJ1-3, with TRBD1 as a possible D gene (5 bases). Germline V lookup: CDR1 KGHSH, CDR2 LQKENI. Trimming stripped 2 bases from V and 4 bases from J, with 15 bases between. This CDR3 spans 16 amino acids. Here the CDR3 reads CASSPGNGAPGNTIYF. The DNA of the CDR3 is TGTGCCAGCTCACCAGGGAATGGGGCACCAGGAAACACCATATATTTT.

This clone appeared a few times. This chain joins TRBV7-6 and TRBJ2-2, with TRBD1 identical over 7 bases. The ends lost 5 bases at V and 2 bases at J; junction bases unmatched: 5. Germline lookup yields CDR1 SGHVS and CDR2 FNYEAQ. This CDR3 comprises 15 residues. Here the CDR3 DNA reads TGTGCCAGCAGCATTCGACAGGGTAACACCGGGGAGCTGTTTTTT. Its protein is CASSIRQGNTGELFF.

This chain joins TRBV3-1 (or the pseudogene TRBV3-2) and TRBJ2-7; D ambiguous. The V end lost 5 bases, the J end lost 1 base, and 3 bases lay between the germline ends. Germline V gives CDR1 LGHDT, CDR2 YNNKEL (reference sequence). The CDR3 is 11 residues long. CDR3 bases: TGTGCCAGCAGCTCTTCCTACGAGCAGTACTTC. It codes for CASSSSYEQYF.

This chain connects TRBV29-1 to TRBJ1-2; 9 bases map to TRBD1. The CDR3 contains 12 residues. V lost 5 bases and J lost 7; bases outside the gene matches: 5. Germline CDR1 SQVTM, CDR2 ANQGSEA. CDR3 sequence: CSVYRGRGGYTF. In DNA, the CDR3 is TGCAGCGTTTACAGGGGGCGCGGTGGCTACACCTTC.

The chain combines TRBV11-1 with TRBJ1-6, with D possibly being TRBD1 (5 bases). Germline V gives CDR1 SGHAT, CDR2 FQDESV (reference sequence). The CDR3 is made up of 16 amino acids. Trimming cost V 6 bases and J 3 bases, with 15 bases left between them. CDR3 sequence (DNA): TGTGCCAGCAGGAGACTTGGGGGGAACTATAATTCACCCCTCCACTTT. Protein: CASRRLGGNYNSPLHF.

The table lists this clone with a few counts. V gene TRBV4-2 combines with J gene TRBJ1-2; no clear D. The CDR3 totals 12 residues. Germline CDR1 and CDR2: LGHNA and YNFKEQ. Trimming cost V 0 bases and J 4 bases, with 3 bases left between them. The CDR3 here is CASSQDGYGYTF. DNA for the CDR3: TGTGCCAGCAGCCAAGACGGCTATGGCTACACCTTC.

The CDR3 sequence is CASSFLAGLAGTQYF. For the CDR3, the DNA is TGTGCCAGCAGCTTCCTAGCGGGACTAGCGGGGACGCAGTATTTT. This chain joins TRBV7-8 and TRBJ2-3, with TRBD2 identical over 13 bases. Per germline, CDR1 SGHVS and CDR2 FQNEAQ. CDR3 size: 15 residues. V gave up 3 bases and J gave up 9 bases; unmatched junction bases: 6.

This chain uses TRBV7-6 with TRBJ2-7; 13 bases line up with TRBD2. The CDR3 is 19 residues long. CDR1 is SGHVS and CDR2 is FNYEAQ in the germline V gene. V lost 4 bases and J lost 5; bases outside the gene matches: 17. The CDR3 sequence is CASSSGQGRLAGGINEQYF. The DNA of the CDR3 is TGTGCCAGCAGCTCCGGACAGGGTCGACTAGCGGGAGGTATTAACGAGCAGTACTTC.

This clone appeared once. This chain joins TRBV5-1 and TRBJ2-5, with D tentatively TRBD2 (6 bases). V was cut by 0 bases and J by 4 bases, with 16 bases left in between. The CDR3 has 16 amino acids. Germline V CDR1 and CDR2: SGHRS, YFSETQ. CDR3 coding DNA: TGCGCCAGCAGCTTGGCCGGGGGACTCTCCGTAGAGACCCAGTACTTC. It translates to CASSLAGGLSVETQYF. Looking up the rest from reference TRBV5-1 and TRBJ2-5 gives the full variable domain: KAGVTQTPRYLIKTRGQQVTLSCSPISGHRSVSWYQQTPGQGLQFLFEYFSETQRNKGNFPGRFSGRQFSNSRSEMNVSTLELGDSALYLCASSLAGGLSVETQYFGPGTRLLVL.

The V and J genes are TRBV7-2 and TRBJ2-1, with TRBD2 identical over 8 bases. Germline trimming cut 4 bases from V and 0 bases from J; bases unmatched to any gene: 5. The CDR3 runs to 16 residues. Germline assignment: CDR1 SGHTA and CDR2 FQGNSA. The CDR3 is CASSSTGTSSYNEQFF. CDR3 bases: TGTGCCAGCAGCTCGACCGGGACTAGCTCCTACAATGAGCAGTTCTTC.

Comments on this clone: At one end, the junction sequence differs from germline, possibly due to a read error. The gene calls are TRBV7-2 and TRBJ1-3; D not certain. The CDR3 length is 14 residues. CDR1 and CDR2 (germline): SGHTA, FQGNSA. CDR3 loop: CASSPGISGSTIYF. The DNA of the CDR3 is TGTGCCAGCAGCCCGGGAATCTCTGGAAGCACCATATATTTT. Full variable domain (rest looked up from reference TRBV7-2 and TRBJ1-3): GAGVSQSPSNKVTEKGKDVELRCDPISGHTALYWYRQSLGQGLEFLIYFQGNSAPDKSGLPSDRFSAERTGGSVSTLTIQRTQQEDSAVYLCASSPGISGSTIYFGEGSWLTVV.

This chain joins TRBV28 and TRBJ2-1, with D unresolved. With 6 bases removed from V and 9 bases from J, the gap between germline ends came to 12 bases. Germline V gives CDR1 MDHEN, CDR2 SYDVKM. The CDR3 runs 12 residues. CDR3 DNA sequence: TGTGCCAGCAGCTACCTCTATGGTGAGCAGTTCTTC. It specifies CASSYLYGEQFF.

CDR3 bases: TGCGCCAGCAGCGGAACTAGCGGGGGCTACGAGCAGTACTTC. It yields the protein CASSGTSGGYEQYF. The genes are TRBV5-1 and TRBJ2-7, with TRBD2 matching over 11 bases. CDR3 length: 14 amino acids. V gave up 4 bases and J gave up 3 bases; unmatched junction bases: 3. From germline, CDR1 is SGHRS and CDR2 YFSETQ. The full variable domain, rest sourced from reference TRBV5-1 and TRBJ2-7, is KAGVTQTPRYLIKTRGQQVTLSCSPISGHRSVSWYQQTPGQGLQFLFEYFSETQRNKGNFPGRFSGRQFSNSRSEMNVSTLELGDSALYLCASSGTSGGYEQYFGPGTRLTVT.